A selection of T cell receptor beta chains follows, all from one sample in a study of graft-versus-host responses after intestinal transplantation. The assay was immunoSEQ multiplex PCR, and TCRdb's table has in-frame clones only and misses some. This table holds 9,500 to 15,000 clones, nearly 95% found once. Sequences were derived from PBMCs, sampled around 3.5 months after intestinal transplant. The origin of the receptors is a human patient who received an intestinal transplant, so some T cells may come from the graft donor. Each CDR3 is given with its conserved first and last residue. The order of the fields is J gene, CDR3 length, clone size, D gene, V gene, CDR3 DNA, CDR3 protein. A D gene is named only where the DNA matches it firmly. For some rows the clone size is stated as once, few or many, or as a class when expanded; others skip it.

>TRBJ2-1|17|once|TRBD2|TRBV4-1
TGCGCCAGCAGCCACCCACGGACTAGCAACAACGACAATGAGCAGTTCTTC
CASSHPRTSNNDNEQFF
>TRBJ2-7|12|.|.|TRBV30
TGTGCCTGGTCGCCCCTTCCCTACGAGCAGTACTTC
CAWSPLPYEQYF
>TRBJ2-2|15|large|TRBD2|TRBV27
TGTGCCAGCAGCTTTACTAGCGGGAATCCCGGGGAGCTGTTTTTT
CASSFTSGNPGELFF
>TRBJ2-3|16|.|TRBD2|TRBV27
TGTGCCAGCAGTCCCGGGACTAGCGCACGCACAGATACGCAGTATTTT
CASSPGTSARTDTQYF
>TRBJ2-3|15|once|.|TRBV5-6
TGTGCCAGCAGGGGATGGACTGACAACACAGATACGCAGTATTTT
CASRGWTDNTDTQYF
>TRBJ2-2|18|.|TRBD1|TRBV11-3
TGTGCCAGCAGCCATTACAGATCCGGGACAGGGACGTCCGGGGAGCTGTTTTTT
CASSHYRSGTGTSGELFF
>TRBJ2-7|14|.|.|TRBV9
TGTGCCAGCAGCGTAGGAACAGCCTCCTACGAGCAGTACTTC
CASSVGTASYEQYF
>TRBJ2-7|14|.|TRBD2|TRBV27
TGTGCCAGCAGTTGGGCAGCGGGAGTCTACGAGCAGTACTTC
CASSWAAGVYEQYF
>TRBJ1-1|12|.|.|TRBV7-8
TGTGCCAGCAGCCGAACTAACACTGAAGCTTTCTTT
CASSRTNTEAFF
>TRBJ2-1|13|.|.|TRBV19
TGTGCCAGTAGTGTGACCGATTACAATGAGCAGTTCTTC
CASSVTDYNEQFF
>TRBJ2-7|15|.|TRBD2|TRBV7-3
TGTGCCAGCAGCGCAGGACTAGCGGGAGCCTACGAGCAGTACTTC
CASSAGLAGAYEQYF
>TRBJ1-6|14|.|.|TRBV15
TGTGCCACCAGCAACAACCCGTGGGATTCACCCCTCCACTTT
CATSNNPWDSPLHF
>TRBJ2-5|12|.|.|TRBV6-6
TGTGCCAGCAGTTATGGGGCGGAGACCCAGTACTTC
CASSYGAETQYF
>TRBJ2-7|14|.|TRBD1|TRBV5-1
TGCGCCAGCAGCTTGTACAGGGGGTCGTACGAGCAGTACTTC
CASSLYRGSYEQYF
>TRBJ2-1|15|large|TRBD2|TRBV2
TGTGCCAGCAGTGAAGGGACTAGCGCAGACAATGAGCAGTTCTTC
CASSEGTSADNEQFF
>TRBJ2-3|15|.|.|TRBV2
TGTGCCAGCAGTGATAGCAGGGGCTGGAGCGATACGCAGTATTTT
CASSDSRGWSDTQYF
>TRBJ2-3|17|.|TRBD1|TRBV4-1
TGCGCCAGCAGCCAAGTGGGGACAGGGTTTGTCACAGATACGCAGTATTTT
CASSQVGTGFVTDTQYF
>TRBJ1-2|12|once|.|TRBV6-5
TGTGCCAGCAGTTTCATGAACAATGGCTACACCTTC
CASSFMNNGYTF
>TRBJ2-1|15|.|.|TRBV28
TGTGCCAGCAGTTTGAAGGATCCCTGGCACAATGAGCAGTTCTTC
CASSLKDPWHNEQFF
>TRBJ1-4|16|.|.|TRBV5-8
TGTGCCAGCAGCTCCTACCCTAGACAGGACGGCGAAAAACTGTTTTTT
CASSSYPRQDGEKLFF
>TRBJ2-7|15|once|.|TRBV5-3
TGTGCCAGAAGCTTGTCCGGACAGTCCCCCTACGAGCAGTACTTC
CARSLSGQSPYEQYF
>TRBJ2-2|18|.|.|TRBV7-3
TGTGCCAGCAGCTTAAGCCGTAGCCACGGCATCGAGACCGGGGAGCTGTTTTTT
CASSLSRSHGIETGELFF
>TRBJ2-1|16|.|.|TRBV6-5
TGTGCCAGCAGTTACTCGGGACCCAGCTCCTACAATGAGCAGTTCTTC
CASSYSGPSSYNEQFF
>TRBJ2-1|14|.|TRBD1|TRBV7-9
TGTGCCAGCAGTTGGACAGGGGGCTACAATGAGCAGTTCTTC
CASSWTGGYNEQFF
>TRBJ2-2|16|.|TRBD2|TRBV19
TGTGCCAGTAGGCCGACTAGCGGGAGATACACCGGGGAGCTGTTTTTT
CASRPTSGRYTGELFF
>TRBJ1-5|15|.|.|TRBV9
TGTGCCAGCAGCGTTCGAGTAGCACGAAATCAGCCCCAGCATTTT
CASSVRVARNQPQHF
>TRBJ2-7|15|.|TRBD1|TRBV5-1
TGCGCCAGCAGCGACCGGGACAGGGTGGTCTACGAGCAGTACTTC
CASSDRDRVVYEQYF
>TRBJ2-1|13|.|.|TRBV27
TGTGCCAGCACCAACAGTTACTACAATGAGCAGTTCTTC
CASTNSYYNEQFF
>TRBJ2-2|17|once|TRBD1|TRBV5-4
TGTGCCAGCAGCTTGCATGCCGGACAGGGGAACACCGGGGAGCTGTTTTTT
CASSLHAGQGNTGELFF
>TRBJ2-5|15|.|.|TRBV5-1
TGCGCCAGCAGCTTGGGCAGCATGAACCAAGAGACCCAGTACTTC
CASSLGSMNQETQYF
>TRBJ1-1|17|.|TRBD1|TRBV4-1
TGCGCCAGCAGCCAAGGGACAGGGCGGTCAATGTACACTGAAGCTTTCTTT
CASSQGTGRSMYTEAFF
>TRBJ2-5|15|.|.|TRBV15
TGTGCCACCAGCCCGAGAGGGGGGGGCCAAGAGACCCAGTACTTC
CATSPRGGGQETQYF
>TRBJ2-1|15|few|.|TRBV28
TGTGCCAGCAGTCGGGGGGCTTGGGGTATCGATGAGCAGTTCTTC
CASSRGAWGIDEQFF
>TRBJ2-3|17|once|.|TRBV21-1
TGTGCCAGCAGCACCCACGCTGGGCTAGATGAGACAGATACGCAGTATTTT
CASSTHAGLDETDTQYF
>TRBJ2-7|14|.|.|TRBV10-3
TGTGCCATCAGTGGGAGGGGGGGAGGCTACGAGCAGTACTTC
CAISGRGGGYEQYF
>TRBJ2-1|14|few|.|TRBV5-8
TGTGCCAGCAGCTTCGAAAATGGATTTCTAGGGCAGTTCTTC
CASSFENGFLGQFF
>TRBJ2-6|15|.|.|TRBV9
TGTGCCAGCAGTGATACAGCTTCTGGGGCCAACGTCCTGACTTTC
CASSDTASGANVLTF